The 14 T cell receptor beta chains below all came from one sample that was sequenced in a study of blood T cell repertoires in COVID-19. Clones were sequenced by immunoSEQ multiplex PCR, and TCRdb holds only the in-frame ones, with some missing. The sample records 200,000 or so clones, around 83% being singletons. Input material: peripheral blood. These TCRs come from a man between 40 and 49 years old who had recovered from COVID-19.

The rearrangement joins TRBV6-4 to TRBJ1-4; 8 positions agree with TRBD1. J was trimmed by 1 base and V by 10 bases; bases with no gene match: 8. CDR3 length: 15 residues. Germline V lookup: CDR1 MRHNA, CDR2 SNTAGT. This CDR3 is CAKPARGQTNEKLFF. CDR3 sequence (DNA): TGTGCCAAACCCGCCAGGGGGCAAACTAATGAAAAACTGTTTTTT.

The chain combines TRBV5-6 with TRBJ1-1; 7 bases agree with TRBD1. Looked up from germline, CDR1 is SGHDT and CDR2 is YYEEEE. Unmatched junction bases numbered 8, after V lost 4 bases and J lost 11 bases. This CDR3 has 12 amino acids. In DNA, the CDR3 is TGTGCCAGCAGCATAAAACAGGGGCTGGCTTTCTTT. It codes for CASSIKQGLAFF.

This clone has just one count. This chain connects TRBV7-9 to TRBJ2-7, with D possibly being TRBD2 (6 bases). The CDR3 is 13 amino acids. Germline loops: CDR1 SEHNR, CDR2 FQNEAQ (reference sequence). Trimming removed 8 bases from V and 5 bases from J, with 16 bases in between. The CDR3 DNA sequence: TGTGCCAGCCGTGGCGGGATGAGCGACGAGCAGTACTTC. Its translation is CASRGGMSDEQYF.

The J gene is TRBJ2-7, the V gene TRBV27; 9 nucleotides line up with TRBD1. Germline V gene sequence: CDR1 MNHEY, CDR2 SMNVEV (reference sequence). The V segment lost 5 bases and the J segment 4 bases; nucleotides outside the gene matches: 9. CDR3 length equals 15 residues. The CDR3 nucleotides are TGTGCCAGCAGTAGTTCGACAGGGGGTGCGTACGAGCAGTACTTC. Protein: CASSSSTGGAYEQYF.

V gene TRBV4-3 combines with J gene TRBJ2-6, with D perhaps matching TRBD2 (5 bases). The CDR3 sequence is 16 residues long. CDR1 and CDR2 (germline): LGHNA, YSLEER. V was pared by 4 bases and J by 0 bases, with 10 bases between. The CDR3 protein is CASSRGLASGANVLTF. The CDR3 bases are TGCGCCAGCAGCCGCGGACTTGCCTCTGGGGCCAACGTCCTGACTTTC.

The rearrangement uses TRBV7-2 and TRBJ2-2, with D maybe TRBD1 (5 bases). Germline CDR1 SGHTA, CDR2 FQGNSA. Trimming took 4 bases from V and 7 from J, leaving 16 bases between them. CDR3 length equals 15 residues. CDR3 sequence reads: CASSYQMGRDGELFF. CDR3 DNA: TGTGCCAGCAGCTACCAAATGGGGCGCGACGGGGAGCTGTTTTTT.

The gene calls are TRBV11-2 and TRBJ1-1; possible D gene TRBD1, 5 bases. The CDR3 sequence is 13 residues long. Germline V lookup: CDR1 SGHAT, CDR2 FQNNGV. Trimming took off 5 bases at V and 1 base at J, with 8 bases between the two ends. CDR3 protein: CASSVQENTEAFF. The CDR3 DNA sequence: TGTGCCAGCAGCGTACAGGAGAACACTGAAGCTTTCTTT.

J is TRBJ2-1 and V is TRBV3-1 (or the pseudogene TRBV3-2), with 10 positions matching TRBD1. This CDR3 has 15 amino acids. J was trimmed by 6 bases and V by 2 bases; bases with no gene match: 4. Germline values: CDR1 LGHDT, CDR2 YNNKEL (reference sequence). The CDR3 is CASSQRDRGSNEQFF. The CDR3 nucleotides are TGTGCCAGCAGCCAACGGGACAGGGGATCCAATGAGCAGTTCTTC.

V gene TRBV18 combines with J gene TRBJ2-7, with TRBD2 as a possible D gene (5 bases). Trimming shortened V by 6 bases and J by 2 bases, and 11 bases separated the two germline ends. The CDR3 loop spans 13 amino acids. Per germline, CDR1 KGHSH and CDR2 LQKENI. The CDR3 reads CASSPGSPYEQYF. CDR3 coding DNA: TGTGCCAGCTCGCCGGGGTCTCCCTACGAGCAGTACTTC.

A few counts support this clone. The chain recombines TRBV10-1 with TRBJ2-7, with D unclear. Germline CDR1 is WNHNN and CDR2 is SYGVQD (reference sequence). V lost 3 bases, J lost 2 bases, and 8 bases lay in between. This CDR3 has 13 residues. As DNA, the CDR3 is TGCGCCAGCAGTGACTCACTCGCCTACGAGCAGTACTTC. This sequence encodes CASSDSLAYEQYF.

This clone was seen at least ten times. The V call is TRBV6-5, the J call TRBJ2-5; weak D call: TRBD1 (5 bases). This CDR3 region has 13 residues. V shed 6 bases and J shed 2 bases, with 10 bases lying between them. Per the germline V gene, CDR1 is MNHEY and CDR2 is SVGAGI. CDR3 sequence reads: CASRSGYQETQYF. For the CDR3, the DNA is TGTGCCAGCAGATCAGGGTATCAAGAGACCCAGTACTTC.

This chain joins TRBV2 and TRBJ2-7; 7 positions match TRBD1. V lost 4 bases, J lost 4 bases, and 7 bases stayed unmatched. This CDR3 is 14 amino acids long. Germline CDR1 SNHLY, CDR2 FYNNEI. CDR3 nucleotide sequence: TGTGCCAGCAGTGTCGACAGGGCTACATACGAGCAGTACTTC. Protein sequence: CASSVDRATYEQYF.

This clone was picked up one time. This chain joins TRBV10-2 and TRBJ2-1; 10 bases are a match to TRBD1. CDR1 WSHSY and CDR2 SAAADI come from the germline V gene. V dropped 6 bases and J dropped 7; count of bases not matched to a gene: 9. The CDR3 sequence is 15 residues long. CDR3 sequence reads: CASRGGTGDPNEQFF. The CDR3 nucleotides read TGCGCCAGCAGGGGAGGGACAGGGGATCCGAATGAGCAGTTCTTC.

This chain uses TRBV12-5 with TRBJ2-6, with 8 nucleotides matching TRBD2. The CDR3 runs to 16 residues. The V gene's germline CDR1 is LGHNT and CDR2 FRNRAP. The V gene end was trimmed by 6 bases and the J gene end by 2 bases; junction bases not matched to a gene: 6. CDR3 amino acids: CASGNGGGPGANVLTF. The CDR3 DNA reads TGTGCTAGTGGCAATGGCGGGGGGCCTGGGGCCAACGTCCTGACTTTC.